The TCR beta chain described here comes from a study of blood T cell repertoires in COVID-19. Study-level background: COVID-19 samples collected from the United States, Italy and Spain covered acute and convalescent phases. Sources were T cells, B-cell-depleted T cells, or PBMCs; the material itself was cDNA or gDNA.

Authors' methods: Amplification of reference gene primers provided the estimated nucleated cell counts. Data came from immunoSEQ multiplex PCR; TCRdb stores just in-frame clones and leaves some out. V, J and clone size reflect that table, while D and trimming were determined from the DNA. The table has tens of thousands of clones, over 75% seen once. This clone was recorded only once. Germline V CDR1 and CDR2: LGHDT, YNNKEL (reference sequence). The CDR3 is 16 residues long. The V and J ends lost 4 bases and 0 bases respectively, with 16 bases between them. Sequenced: peripheral blood. The V gene is TRBV3-1 (or the pseudogene TRBV3-2), the J gene TRBJ2-7; D perhaps matches TRBD1 (6 bases). This receptor was taken from an older woman with active COVID-19. CDR3 protein: CASSPSTGQASYEQYF. The CDR3 DNA follows: TGTGCCAGCAGCCCTTCGACAGGTCAAGCCTCCTACGAGCAGTACTTC.